These 23 T cell receptor beta chains share one sample of origin, sequenced in a study of blood T cell repertoires in COVID-19. Here immunoSEQ multiplex PCR was the method, and the copy in TCRdb shows in-frame clones only, minus some. The data contain some 260,000 clones, 88% of them singletons. Specimen: peripheral blood. The receptor set was obtained from a woman aged 25 to 45 with acute or convalescent COVID-19.

V gene TRBV6-5 combines with J gene TRBJ2-5; 9 bases match TRBD1. Unmatched junction bases numbered 6, after V lost 6 bases and J lost 4 bases. The CDR3 extends over 14 amino acids. In germline, CDR1 is MNHEY, CDR2 SVGAGI. In DNA, the CDR3 is TGTGCCAGCAGCCTAGACAGGGGGGCAGAGACCCAGTACTTC. It specifies CASSLDRGAETQYF.

The chain carries TRBV4-2 and TRBJ2-2; D unresolved. Germline-derived CDR1 and CDR2 are LGHNA and YNFKEQ. Trimming took off 0 bases at V and 8 bases at J, with 7 bases between the two ends. The CDR3 runs 13 residues. Here the CDR3 DNA reads TGTGCCAGCAGCCAAGATCTTCAGGGGGAGCTGTTTTTT. It codes for CASSQDLQGELFF.

The chain has TRBV7-9 and TRBJ2-1, with D perhaps matching TRBD2 (6 bases). The CDR3 is 14 residues long. Trimming removed 5 bases from V and 0 bases from J, with 8 bases in between. The V gene's germline CDR1 is SEHNR and CDR2 FQNEAQ (reference sequence). CDR3 in amino acids: CASSPGSSYNEQFF. The CDR3 DNA sequence: TGTGCCAGCAGCCCCGGGAGCTCCTACAATGAGCAGTTCTTC.

The chain uses TRBV5-1 and TRBJ1-6, with TRBD1 identical over 7 bases. Trimming took 0 bases from V and 9 from J; bases not matched to a gene: 6. The CDR3 runs 15 residues. CDR1 and CDR2 (germline): SGHRS, YFSETQ. In DNA, the CDR3 is TGCGCCAGCAGCTTGGCCGACAGGGATGTTTCACCCCTCCACTTT. Its protein is CASSLADRDVSPLHF.

The rearrangement uses TRBV5-1 and TRBJ2-7; the D is unclear. Germline loops: CDR1 SGHRS, CDR2 YFSETQ. V was trimmed by 0 bases and J by 5 bases, leaving 15 bases between them. The CDR3 has 15 amino acids. The CDR3 nucleotides are TGCGCCAGCAGCTTGGATGGTGGTCAGGCCGACGAGCAGTACTTC. It yields the protein CASSLDGGQADEQYF. The full variable domain, rest sourced from reference TRBV5-1 and TRBJ2-7, is KAGVTQTPRYLIKTRGQQVTLSCSPISGHRSVSWYQQTPGQGLQFLFEYFSETQRNKGNFPGRFSGRQFSNSRSEMNVSTLELGDSALYLCASSLDGGQADEQYFGPGTRLTVT.

This clone was observed a handful of times. V is TRBV9 and J is TRBJ2-2, with a possible D match to TRBD1 (5 bases). V dropped 0 bases and J dropped 7 bases, with 13 bases sitting between them. Germline CDR1 SGDLS, CDR2 YYNGEE. The CDR3 has 15 amino acids. CDR3 nucleotide sequence: TGTGCCAGCAGCGTAGATCAGGGTAAAGGCGGGGAGCTGTTTTTT. The encoded protein is CASSVDQGKGGELFF. Using reference TRBV9 and TRBJ2-2 for the parts outside the CDR3, the full variable domain is DSGVTQTPKHLITATGQRVTLRCSPRSGDLSVYWYQQSLDQGLQFLIQYYNGEERAKGNILERFSAQQFPDLHSELNLSSLELGDSALYFCASSVDQGKGGELFFGEGSRLTVL.

V is TRBV19 and J is TRBJ1-5, with TRBD1 as a possible D gene (5 bases). V was trimmed by 6 bases and J by 6 bases, leaving 18 bases between them. The CDR3 consists of 15 residues. Germline V CDR1 and CDR2: LNHDA, SQIVND (reference sequence). The CDR3 region has the DNA TGTGCCAGTAGCCAACGGACGGGGGGGAGTCAGCCCCAGCATTTT. Its translation is CASSQRTGGSQPQHF.

The rearrangement uses TRBV3-1 (or the pseudogene TRBV3-2) and TRBJ2-1; D might be TRBD2 (6 bases). The CDR3 spans 20 residues. The germline CDR1 and CDR2 sequences are LGHDT and YNNKEL (reference sequence). V was shortened by 6 bases and J by 9 bases, with 36 bases between the two germline ends. CDR3 sequence reads: CASRNLLGTETIGPGCEQFF. CDR3 bases: TGTGCCAGCAGAAACCTTCTGGGGACTGAAACCATAGGTCCGGGGTGTGAGCAGTTCTTC.

This chain joins TRBV30 and TRBJ1-6, with 7 positions matching TRBD1. This CDR3 region has 14 residues. Germline V gene lookup returns CDR1 GTSNPN and CDR2 SVGIG (reference sequence). V gave up 8 bases and J gave up 5 bases; unmatched junction bases: 9. The CDR3 sequence: CAGEGDSHNSPLHF. CDR3 nucleotide sequence: TGTGCCGGCGAGGGGGACAGTCATAATTCACCCCTCCACTTT.

The V gene is TRBV5-4, the J gene TRBJ1-2, with 9 bases lining up with TRBD1. The CDR3 totals 12 residues. Germline lookup yields CDR1 SGHNT and CDR2 YYREEE (reference sequence). V lost 6 bases and J lost 7; bases outside the gene matches: 4. The CDR3 DNA sequence: TGTGCCAGCACCACAGGGGGCAGTGGCTACACCTTC. The encoded protein is CASTTGGSGYTF. Complete variable domain (other parts from reference TRBV5-4 and TRBJ1-2): ETGVTQSPTHLIKTRGQQVTLRCSSQSGHNTVSWYQQALGQGPQFIFQYYREEENGRGNFPPRFSGLQFPNYSSELNVNALELDDSALYLCASTTGGSGYTFGSGTRLTVV.

The V call is TRBV6-4, the J call TRBJ2-5, with TRBD2 identical over 9 bases. The CDR3 is 15 residues long. V lost 8 bases and J lost 4; bases outside the gene matches: 11. Per the germline V gene, CDR1 is MRHNA and CDR2 is SNTAGT. CDR3 amino acids: CASEYSGSGRETQYF. CDR3 coding DNA: TGTGCCAGCGAGTATAGCGGGAGCGGGCGAGAGACCCAGTACTTC.

The chain has TRBV7-9 and TRBJ2-3; the D gene is possibly TRBD1 (5 bases). Germline V gene data show CDR1 as SEHNR and CDR2 as FQNEAQ (reference sequence). Trimming cost V 4 bases and J 3 bases, with 11 bases left between them. This CDR3 contains 14 residues. CDR3 residues: CASSSGLNTDTQYF. DNA for the CDR3: TGTGCCAGCAGCTCAGGGTTGAATACAGATACGCAGTATTTT.

The rearrangement uses TRBV7-2 and TRBJ1-2; TRBD1 matches at 7 bases. With 5 bases clipped from V and 8 bases from J, the junction kept 5 bases outside the gene matches. CDR3 length: 12 amino acids. The germline V gene has CDR1 SGHTA and CDR2 FQGNSA. The CDR3 reads CASSQTGEGYTF. The CDR3 DNA reads TGTGCCAGCAGCCAAACAGGGGAAGGCTACACCTTC.

The chain links TRBV19 to TRBJ2-2, with 7 bases matching TRBD1. The CDR3 covers 14 residues. Per germline, CDR1 LNHDA and CDR2 SQIVND (reference sequence). With V trimmed by 5 bases and J by 6 bases, 6 bases remained unmatched. The DNA for the CDR3 is TGTGCCAGTAGTTCCTCCAGGGGGTCCGGGGAGCTGTTTTTT. This codes for CASSSSRGSGELFF. The full variable domain, completed using reference TRBV19 and TRBJ2-2, is DGGITQSPKYLFRKEGQNVTLSCEQNLNHDAMYWYRQDPGQGLRLIYYSQIVNDFQKGDIAEGYSVSREKKESFPLTVTSAQKNPTAFYLCASSSSRGSGELFFGEGSRLTVL.

The genes are TRBV12-3 or TRBV12-4 and TRBJ1-4, with D perhaps TRBD1 (5 bases). The ends were cut back, 7 bases at V and 12 bases at J, with 12 bases in the middle. This CDR3 has 11 residues. The CDR3 DNA reads TGTGCCAGCACCAGGCAGGGTCAACTGTTTTTT. Its protein is CASTRQGQLFF.

This chain links TRBV6-1 with TRBJ2-2, with TRBD2 as a possible D gene (6 bases). In germline, CDR1 is MNHNS, CDR2 SASEGT. This CDR3 contains 16 residues. V lost 4 bases to trimming and J lost 6 bases, with 18 bases between them. As DNA, the CDR3 is TGTGCCAGCAGTGCGCTAGCGTTTACTAGGGCCGGGGAGCTGTTTTTT. Amino acids: CASSALAFTRAGELFF.

This sequence joins TRBV11-3 and TRBJ2-1, with a tentative D call TRBD1 (6 bases). Trimming left V 5 bases short and J 8 bases short, with 10 bases between. Germline V gene lookup returns CDR1 SGHNT and CDR2 YENEEA. The CDR3 contains 12 residues. The CDR3, as DNA: TGTGCCAGCAGCAACACAGGGCATGAGCAGTTCTTC. This codes for CASSNTGHEQFF.

The chain links TRBV7-8 to TRBJ2-7, with 9 bases matching TRBD2. Germline-derived CDR1 and CDR2 are SGHVS and FQNEAQ. CDR3 length: 17 residues. V lost 0 bases to trimming and J lost 0 bases; unmatched junction nucleotides: 6. In DNA, the CDR3 is TGTGCCAGCAGCTTAGCTACGCTAGCGGGGACCTCCTACGAGCAGTACTTC. As protein: CASSLATLAGTSYEQYF.

V gene TRBV5-1 combines with J gene TRBJ1-2; maybe TRBD1 (5 bases). Trimming took off 1 base at V and 6 bases at J, with 25 bases between the two ends. The CDR3 totals 18 residues. The germline CDR1 and CDR2 sequences are SGHRS and YFSETQ. Here the CDR3 DNA reads TGCGCCAGCAGCTTGAGTCCCCCCCCGGGACTTCTGGGGGATGGCTACACCTTC. Amino acids: CASSLSPPPGLLGDGYTF.

This clone came up once. The V gene is TRBV5-4, the J gene TRBJ2-3, with 10 bases matching TRBD1. Trimming cost V 4 bases and J 3 bases; bases outside gene matches: 8. The CDR3 sequence is 16 residues long. Germline CDR1 reads SGHNT; CDR2 reads YYREEE (reference sequence). The CDR3, as DNA: TGTGCCAGCAGCGAAGGGACAGGGGTTTTGACAGATACGCAGTATTTT. The encoded protein is CASSEGTGVLTDTQYF. The whole variable domain, filled in from reference TRBV5-4 and TRBJ2-3, reads ETGVTQSPTHLIKTRGQQVTLRCSSQSGHNTVSWYQQALGQGPQFIFQYYREEENGRGNFPPRFSGLQFPNYSSELNVNALELDDSALYLCASSEGTGVLTDTQYFGPGTRLTVL.

The chain is built from TRBV5-1 and TRBJ2-5, with TRBD2 matching over 11 bases. In germline, CDR1 is SGHRS, CDR2 YFSETQ. The CDR3 covers 16 residues. With V trimmed by 1 base and J by 4 bases, 6 bases remained unmatched. In DNA form, the CDR3 reads TGCGCCAGCAGCTTGTATCTAGCGGGAGGCCTAGAGACCCAGTACTTC. Translation: CASSLYLAGGLETQYF.

This clone was seen just once. The chain recombines TRBV2 with TRBJ1-1; D possibly corresponds to TRBD1 (5 bases). This CDR3 spans 15 amino acids. V shed 5 bases and J shed 1 base, with 14 bases lying between them. Germline CDR1 and CDR2: SNHLY and FYNNEI. The CDR3 DNA sequence: TGTGCCAGCAGTAAGACCAGGGTAGGGAACACTGAAGCTTTCTTT. Amino acids: CASSKTRVGNTEAFF.

This sequence joins TRBV12-3 or TRBV12-4 and TRBJ1-2; no clear D gene. With 5 bases removed from V and 8 bases from J, the gap between germline ends came to 9 bases. CDR3 size: 11 residues. The CDR3 coding sequence is TGTGCCAGCAGTAAGGGAGGGGGCTACACCTTC. Translated, it gives CASSKGGGYTF.